These 19 T cell receptor beta chains share one sample of origin, sequenced in a study of blood T cell repertoires in COVID-19. Sequencing used immunoSEQ multiplex PCR; TCRdb keeps in-frame clones, though not all of them. The table lists about 280,000 clones, around nine tenths of them singletons, with under 7% in the top ten. Material for sequencing was PBMCs or T cells enriched from blood (not recorded which). The receptors come from a woman aged 40-49 years who had recovered from COVID-19.

This chain connects TRBV7-2 to TRBJ2-1; the D gene is possibly TRBD2 (6 bases). The germline CDR1 and CDR2 sequences are SGHTA and FQGNSA. The germline V and J ends were trimmed by 0 bases and 0 bases, with 12 bases remaining between them. The CDR3 loop spans 17 amino acids. The CDR3 coding sequence is TGTGCCAGCAGCTTAGCGCGGGGCCCAAGCTCCTACAATGAGCAGTTCTTC. Protein sequence: CASSLARGPSSYNEQFF.

This chain joins TRBV3-1 (or the pseudogene TRBV3-2) and TRBJ1-4, with a tentative D call TRBD1 (6 bases). Trimming cost V 4 bases and J 6 bases, with 12 bases left between them. The CDR3 covers 14 residues. CDR1 LGHDT and CDR2 YNNKEL come from the germline V gene (reference sequence). The CDR3 is CASSPQGRDEKLFF. CDR3 DNA sequence: TGTGCCAGCAGCCCACAGGGTCGGGATGAAAAACTGTTTTTT.

This rearrangement joins TRBV10-2 to TRBJ2-1; D call uncertain. Germline CDR1 reads WSHSY; CDR2 reads SAAADI. The CDR3 contains 16 residues. Trimming took 6 bases from V and 0 from J, leaving 15 bases between them. The CDR3, as DNA: TGCGCCAGCAGCCTACATTCGCGGAGCTCCTACAATGAGCAGTTCTTC. Translating it yields CASSLHSRSSYNEQFF.

The chain has TRBV11-3 and TRBJ1-1, with D unresolved. Trimming removed 6 bases at V and 2 bases at J, with 10 bases between. CDR3 length: 13 amino acids. CDR1 and CDR2 from the germline V gene are SGHNT and YENEEA. The CDR3 bases are TGTGCCAGCAGTCCGCGGGGAAACACTGAAGCTTTCTTT. Protein: CASSPRGNTEAFF.

This clone came up a few times. V and J are TRBV7-3 and TRBJ1-2; 8 nucleotides match TRBD1. With 5 bases clipped from V and 5 bases from J, the junction kept 4 bases outside the gene matches. The CDR3 is 13 residues long. The germline gives CDR1 SGHTA, CDR2 FQGTGA. DNA for the CDR3: TGTGCCAGCAGCGCGACAGGGGTATATGGCTACACCTTC. Encoded protein: CASSATGVYGYTF.

This clone was recorded only once. The rearrangement uses TRBV30 and TRBJ2-1; maybe TRBD1 (5 bases). The CDR3 runs 15 residues. CDR1 and CDR2 from the germline V gene are GTSNPN and SVGIG (reference sequence). Trimming shortened V by 1 base and J by 8 bases, and 18 bases separated the two germline ends. CDR3 residues: CAWSGGGHKSDEQFF. The CDR3 DNA reads TGTGCCTGGAGTGGAGGCGGACACAAGAGTGATGAGCAGTTCTTC.

The V gene is TRBV19, the J gene TRBJ1-1; tentatively, D is TRBD1 (6 bases). V lost 9 bases and J lost 11, with 22 bases in between. This CDR3 contains 13 residues. Germline lookup yields CDR1 LNHDA and CDR2 SQIVND (reference sequence). Here the CDR3 reads CARETRGKTWAFF. The DNA for the CDR3 is TGTGCCAGGGAAACCAGGGGAAAAACTTGGGCTTTCTTT.

V gene TRBV11-2 combines with J gene TRBJ1-1; D unclear. The germline V and J ends were trimmed by 3 bases and 4 bases, with 12 bases remaining between them. This CDR3 has 14 residues. CDR1 SGHAT and CDR2 FQNNGV come from the germline V gene. The CDR3 sequence: CASSFRGQTTEAFF. In nucleotides, the CDR3 is TGTGCCAGCAGCTTCCGAGGGCAGACCACTGAAGCTTTCTTT.

This clone was observed a handful of times. The V gene is TRBV27, the J gene TRBJ1-6, with a tentative D call TRBD1 (5 bases). Looked up from germline, CDR1 is MNHEY and CDR2 is SMNVEV (reference sequence). V was cut by 3 bases and J by 10 bases, with 10 bases left in between. The CDR3 contains 13 residues. CDR3 sequence reads: CASSLREGSPLHF. In DNA, the CDR3 is TGTGCCAGCAGTTTGCGGGAGGGGTCACCCCTCCACTTT.

This sequence joins TRBV14 and TRBJ2-1; TRBD2 is a possible D gene (5 bases). With 7 bases removed from V and 4 bases from J, the gap between germline ends came to 11 bases. Germline assignment: CDR1 SGHDN and CDR2 FVKESK. CDR3 size: 13 residues. The CDR3 DNA follows: TGTGCCAGCACGGCCGGGGTTTACAATGAGCAGTTCTTC. It yields the protein CASTAGVYNEQFF.

The chain employs TRBV3-1 (or the pseudogene TRBV3-2) and TRBJ1-1; 7 bases agree with TRBD1. This CDR3 comprises 13 residues. Germline V gene lookup returns CDR1 LGHDT and CDR2 YNNKEL (reference sequence). Trimming took 0 bases from V and 10 from J; bases not matched to a gene: 5. The CDR3 loop reads CASSQEGQFGAFF. CDR3 in DNA: TGTGCCAGCAGCCAAGAGGGACAGTTTGGAGCTTTCTTT.

This clone was observed many times. This sequence joins TRBV7-6 and TRBJ2-7, with 8 bases fitting TRBD2. The CDR3 has 15 residues. The trim removed 1 base at V and 3 bases at J, leaving 5 bases unmatched. Germline loops: CDR1 SGHVS, CDR2 FNYEAQ. As DNA, the CDR3 is TGTGCCAGCAGCTTAGTGGCTAGCGGGTTCTACGAGCAGTACTTC. Translated: CASSLVASGFYEQYF. Looking up the rest from reference TRBV7-6 and TRBJ2-7 gives the full variable domain: GAGVSQSPRYKVTKRGQDVALRCDPISGHVSLYWYRQALGQGPEFLTYFNYEAQQDKSGLPNDRFSAERPEGSISTLTIQRTEQRDSAMYRCASSLVASGFYEQYFGPGTRLTVT.

The DNA for the CDR3 is TGTGCCAGCAGCCAAGAGGCAGGGTTCAGGGATACGCAGTATTTT. Its translation is CASSQEAGFRDTQYF. The chain has TRBV4-2 and TRBJ2-3; D may be TRBD1 (5 bases). Germline values: CDR1 LGHNA, CDR2 YNFKEQ. Trimming left V 0 bases short and J 6 bases short, with 13 bases between. The CDR3 runs 15 residues.

The V and J genes are TRBV27 and TRBJ2-1; D may be TRBD2 (6 bases). Between the trimmed V and J ends, which lost 11 bases and 7 bases, there was a span of 18 bases. The CDR3 extends over 13 amino acids. From germline, CDR1 is MNHEY and CDR2 SMNVEV (reference sequence). The CDR3 spells CAAWGTGANEQFF. The CDR3 nucleotides are TGTGCCGCATGGGGGACTGGGGCAAATGAGCAGTTCTTC.

The V gene is TRBV14, the J gene TRBJ2-3; 7 nucleotides match TRBD2. Losses at the gene ends were 4 bases for V and 6 bases for J; bases not matched to a gene: 4. The CDR3 is 13 amino acids. CDR1 is SGHDN and CDR2 is FVKESK in the germline V gene. The CDR3 sequence: CASSPTGRDTQYF. Here the CDR3 DNA reads TGTGCCAGCAGCCCCACCGGGAGGGATACGCAGTATTTT.

The rearrangement links TRBV19 to TRBJ2-1; TRBD2 might be the D (6 bases). Trimming stripped 11 bases from V and 2 bases from J, with 16 bases between. Per germline, CDR1 LNHDA and CDR2 SQIVND (reference sequence). The CDR3 sequence is 14 residues long. This CDR3 is CAAGRDSAYNEQFF. CDR3 DNA sequence: TGTGCCGCAGGTCGGGACTCCGCCTACAATGAGCAGTTCTTC.

The rearrangement links TRBV3-1 (or the pseudogene TRBV3-2) to TRBJ1-6, with D tentatively TRBD1 (6 bases). V was clipped by 1 base and J by 7 bases, with 17 bases between them. Looked up from germline, CDR1 is LGHDT and CDR2 is YNNKEL (reference sequence). The CDR3 has 17 residues. The CDR3 DNA reads as TGTGCCAGCAGCCAAGTATCCTCGGACAGAGCCAATTCACCCCTCCACTTT. Its protein is CASSQVSSDRANSPLHF.

This chain links TRBV28 with TRBJ2-7; tentative D call: TRBD2 (6 bases). The CDR3 covers 14 residues. CDR1 is MDHEN and CDR2 is SYDVKM in the germline V gene. V was cut by 5 bases and J by 8 bases, with 19 bases left in between. This chain's CDR3 is CASSPGGKPTKQYF. The CDR3 nucleotides are TGTGCCAGCAGTCCAGGCGGGAAACCTACGAAGCAGTACTTC.

The chain joins TRBV2 to TRBJ1-3; TRBD1 matches at 9 bases. The V and J ends lost 5 bases and 4 bases, in that order; junction bases with no gene match: 6. The germline CDR1 and CDR2 sequences are SNHLY and FYNNEI. The CDR3 contains 15 residues. In DNA form, the CDR3 reads TGTGCCAGCAGTTCTGACAGGGGGACCGGAAACACCATATATTTT. It codes for CASSSDRGTGNTIYF. Combining the CDR3 with reference TRBV2 and TRBJ1-3 gives the whole variable domain EPEVTQTPSHQVTQMGQEVILRCVPISNHLYFYWYRQILGQKVEFLVSFYNNEISEKSEIFDDQFSVERPDGSNFTLKIRSTKLEDSAMYFCASSSDRGTGNTIYFGEGSWLTVV.